This note documents a single TCR beta chain sequence. The record originates from a study of blood T cell repertoires in COVID-19. TCRdb's table, derived via immunoSEQ multiplex PCR, lists solely in-frame clones and lacks some. The table records 30,000 to 40,000 clones, about nine tenths of them present only once. Sequencing input: peripheral blood. This receptor was obtained from a man aged 50 or older with active or convalescent COVID-19.

The DNA of the CDR3 is TGTGCCACCAGTGATTTTGGGGGGGAGCAGTACTTC. Encoded protein: CATSDFGGEQYF. This rearrangement joins TRBV24-1 to TRBJ2-7; weak D call: TRBD2 (6 bases). The germline V and J ends were trimmed by 1 base and 7 bases, with 7 bases remaining between them. The CDR3 contains 12 residues. Germline lookup yields CDR1 KGHDR and CDR2 SFDVKD.